This TCR beta chain derives from a study of T cells after yellow fever vaccination. This clonotype has at least ten counts. TCRdb re-analysed the 5' RACE reads in MiXCR, keeping a single row per CDR3 protein. The sample comprises around 50,000 distinct CDR3 sequences, about 7.9% of which are singletons, and 25% to 30% rests with the top ten. CDR1 is SGHTA and CDR2 is FQGTGA in the germline V gene. The CDR3 spans 19 residues. V shed 1 base, J shed 1 base, and the junction held 7 bases outside the gene matches. This sequence originates from a man younger than 35 who received the YFV17D yellow fever vaccine. The chain employs TRBV7-3 and TRBJ2-3, with 14 positions matching TRBD2. The source material was CD8+ T cells sorted from PBMCs, sampled about 2 weeks after the first yellow fever vaccination. CDR3 nucleotide sequence: TGTGCCAGCAGCTTAATAGGGACTAGCGGGGGACCTCGCACAGATACGCAGTATTTT. Its translation is CASSLIGTSGGPRTDTQYF.